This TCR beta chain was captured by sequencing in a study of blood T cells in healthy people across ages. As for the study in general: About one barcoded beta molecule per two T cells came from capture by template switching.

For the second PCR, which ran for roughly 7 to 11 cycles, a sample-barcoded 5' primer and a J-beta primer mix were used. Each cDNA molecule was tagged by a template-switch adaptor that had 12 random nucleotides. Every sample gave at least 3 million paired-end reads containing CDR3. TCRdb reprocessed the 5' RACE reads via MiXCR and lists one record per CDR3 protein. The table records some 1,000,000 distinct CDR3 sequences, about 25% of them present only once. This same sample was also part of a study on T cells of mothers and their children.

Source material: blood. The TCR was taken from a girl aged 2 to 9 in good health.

The CDR3 spells CASSGTSSTDTQYF. As DNA, the CDR3 is TGTGCCAGCAGCGGGACGTCTAGCACAGATACGCAGTATTTT. This chain connects TRBV2 to TRBJ2-3; either TRBD1 or TRBD2 may supply D (5 bases each). The CDR3 consists of 14 residues. Germline-derived CDR1 and CDR2 are SNHLY and FYNNEI. Trimming removed 6 bases from V and 0 bases from J, with 10 bases in between.